Below are 5 T cell receptor beta chains sequenced from a single sample in a study of T cells after yellow fever vaccination. Using its own MiXCR run on the 5' RACE reads, TCRdb lists one record per CDR3 protein. The sample lists around 25,000 distinct CDR3 sequences, roughly 3.3% occurring once. This sample comprised PBMCs, either bulk or a sorted T-cell subset (CD4+, CD8+, memory, or dextramer-sorted; not recorded which), obtained around 45 days after the first yellow fever vaccination. The receptor source for this set is a young man who received the YFV17D yellow fever vaccine.

The table lists this clonotype with many counts. The chain carries TRBV5-4 and TRBJ2-7, with TRBD1 matching 8 bases. The CDR3 loop spans 15 amino acids. V shed 4 bases and J 5 bases; nucleotides not matched to a gene: 11. CDR1 and CDR2 (germline): SGHNT, YYREEE (reference sequence). The CDR3 region is CASSTGPGTGNEQYV. DNA for the CDR3: TGTGCCAGCAGCACAGGACCCGGGACAGGAAACGAGCAGTACGTC.

Ten or more counts support this clonotype. The V and J genes are TRBV6-2 or TRBV6-3 and TRBJ1-2; D is uncertain. The V end was cut by 4 bases, the J end by 0 bases, with 21 bases between. Germline loops: CDR1 MNHEY, CDR2 SVGEGT. The length of the CDR3 is 18 residues. The CDR3 region is CASSSFPRLAEANYGYTF. The CDR3 DNA follows: TGTGCCAGCAGTTCCTTCCCAAGGTTAGCGGAGGCTAACTATGGCTACACCTTC.

In its sample, this clonotype was seen many times. V and J are TRBV5-1 and TRBJ1-1; D unresolved. This CDR3 is built from 14 residues. Trimming left V 0 bases short and J 4 bases short, with 10 bases between. CDR1 is SGHRS, CDR2 YFSETQ, per germline. CDR3 sequence (DNA): TGCGCCAGCAGCTTGGGGGTCGTCCTCACTGAAGCTTTCTTT. As protein: CASSLGVVLTEAFF.

This clonotype showed up many times. The chain joins TRBV12-3 or TRBV12-4 to TRBJ2-7, with TRBD1 matching 9 bases. With 1 base clipped from V and 5 bases from J, the junction kept 0 bases outside the gene matches. The CDR3 runs 13 residues. The CDR3 loop reads CASSLGDRDEQYV. DNA of the CDR3: TGTGCCAGCAGTTTAGGGGACAGGGACGAGCAGTACGTC.

This clonotype was seen ten or more times. The genes are TRBV5-1 and TRBJ1-3; D is perhaps TRBD1 (5 bases). V was clipped by 2 bases and J by 6 bases, with 12 bases between them. This CDR3 has 14 residues. The V gene's germline CDR1 is SGHRS and CDR2 YFSETQ. The DNA for the CDR3 is TGCGCCAGCAGCTTAACAACAGGCGCAAACACCATATATTTT. This encodes CASSLTTGANTIYF.